Following are 20 T cell receptor beta chains from one sample sequenced in a study of blood T cell repertoires in COVID-19. Libraries were prepared by immunoSEQ multiplex PCR; TCRdb keeps only in-frame clonotypes and omits some of them. Here the sample spans about 26,000 clones, around 93% being singletons. Sequenced material: peripheral blood. The source is a human donor in a cohort sampled during active COVID-19.

CDR3 loop: CASSVGGLGRGNSPLHF. The CDR3 DNA sequence: TGTGCCAGCAGCGTAGGTGGTTTGGGACGGGGGAATTCACCCCTCCACTTT. This sequence joins TRBV9 and TRBJ1-6; D is possibly TRBD1 (5 bases). V dropped 0 bases and J dropped 7 bases, with 17 bases sitting between them. The CDR3 is 17 amino acids. CDR1 is SGDLS and CDR2 is YYNGEE in the germline V gene.

V gene TRBV2 combines with J gene TRBJ1-1; weak D call: TRBD1 (5 bases). V lost 8 bases, J lost 0 bases, and 10 bases lay in between. The V gene's germline CDR1 is SNHLY and CDR2 FYNNEI. The CDR3 runs to 13 residues. CDR3 sequence reads: CASGGLLNTEAFF. CDR3 nucleotides: TGTGCCAGCGGGGGACTCCTGAACACTGAAGCTTTCTTT.

The genes are TRBV28 and TRBJ2-4; D perhaps matches TRBD1 (6 bases). Trimming cost V 3 bases and J 0 bases, with 15 bases left between them. The CDR3 length is 17 residues. Germline CDR1 MDHEN, CDR2 SYDVKM. CDR3 sequence reads: CASSFLQGIIAKNIQYF. CDR3 coding DNA: TGTGCCAGCAGTTTCCTTCAGGGGATTATAGCCAAAAACATTCAGTACTTC.

The V gene is TRBV6-1, the J gene TRBJ2-1; weak D call: TRBD1 (8 bases). The CDR3 length is 13 residues. Per germline, CDR1 MNHNS and CDR2 SASEGT. V shed 3 bases and J shed 10 bases, with 13 bases lying between them. CDR3 sequence: CASSETQGGEQFF. The CDR3 DNA reads as TGTGCCAGCAGTGAGACACAGGGGGGGGAGCAGTTCTTC.

The rearrangement uses TRBV7-9 and TRBJ1-2; 11 nucleotides align to TRBD1. Looked up from germline, CDR1 is SEHNR and CDR2 is FQNEAQ (reference sequence). This CDR3 has 17 residues. V gave up 2 bases and J gave up 6 bases; unmatched junction bases: 11. CDR3: CASSLFGRGQGGHGYTF. CDR3 sequence (DNA): TGTGCCAGCAGCTTATTTGGTAGGGGACAGGGGGGACATGGCTACACCTTC. The full variable domain, completed using reference TRBV7-9 and TRBJ1-2, is DTGVSQNPRHKITKRGQNVTFRCDPISEHNRLYWYRQTLGQGPEFLTYFQNEAQLEKSRLLSDRFSAERPKGSFSTLEIQRTEQGDSAMYLCASSLFGRGQGGHGYTFGSGTRLTVV.

The count of this clone is one. The chain links TRBV27 to TRBJ2-7; D unclear. The CDR3 consists of 13 residues. V shed 5 bases and J shed 6 bases, with 14 bases lying between them. Germline V gives CDR1 MNHEY, CDR2 SMNVEV (reference sequence). CDR3 amino acids: CASSPRSRGEQYF. In nucleotides, the CDR3 is TGTGCCAGCAGTCCAAGGAGTAGAGGCGAGCAGTACTTC.

The chain uses TRBV5-1 and TRBJ2-1; D is perhaps TRBD2 (5 bases). Germline CDR1 and CDR2: SGHRS and YFSETQ. V lost 3 bases and J lost 0, with 25 bases in between. This CDR3 region has 20 residues. CDR3 residues: CASSSILPSKDLSSYNEQFF. CDR3 coding DNA: TGCGCCAGCAGCTCGATACTCCCTAGCAAGGACCTTAGCTCCTACAATGAGCAGTTCTTC.

The chain joins TRBV5-4 to TRBJ2-7, with 8 nucleotides matching TRBD1. The V and J ends lost 1 base and 6 bases, in that order; junction bases with no gene match: 9. CDR1 SGHNT and CDR2 YYREEE come from the germline V gene (reference sequence). This CDR3 has 15 amino acids. CDR3 sequence reads: CASSLFGTGSREQYF. DNA for the CDR3: TGTGCCAGCAGCTTGTTCGGGACAGGTAGTCGCGAGCAGTACTTC.

V is TRBV18 and J is TRBJ1-4, with D possibly TRBD1 on 5 matching bases. V lost 8 bases and J lost 4, with 8 bases in between. Germline loops: CDR1 KGHSH, CDR2 LQKENI. This CDR3 is 12 amino acids long. CDR3 nucleotide sequence: TGTGCCAGCACAGGTATTAATGAAAAACTGTTTTTT. It encodes CASTGINEKLFF.

The V gene is TRBV7-6, the J gene TRBJ2-7, with 11 nucleotides matching TRBD2. Germline lookup yields CDR1 SGHVS and CDR2 FNYEAQ. The J segment lost 7 bases and the V segment lost 1 base, leaving 6 bases of the junction unmatched. This CDR3 has 15 residues. The CDR3 spells CASSLVAGGLEEQYF. The CDR3 DNA reads TGTGCCAGCAGCTTAGTAGCGGGGGGGTTGGAAGAGCAGTACTTC.

This chain links TRBV7-2 with TRBJ2-2; unclear D gene. Trimming shortened V by 1 base and J by 8 bases, and 5 bases separated the two germline ends. Germline lookup yields CDR1 SGHTA and CDR2 FQGNSA. The CDR3 runs 12 residues. This CDR3 reads CASSLVSGELFF. CDR3 coding DNA: TGTGCCAGCAGCTTAGTATCTGGGGAGCTGTTTTTT.

The CDR3: CSVSQGRWETQYF. The CDR3 region has the DNA TGCAGCGTTTCCCAGGGTCGGTGGGAGACCCAGTACTTC. This chain links TRBV29-1 with TRBJ2-5, with D possibly matching TRBD1 (5 bases). V dropped 5 bases and J dropped 5 bases, with 15 bases sitting between them. Germline CDR1 and CDR2: SQVTM and ANQGSEA. The CDR3 length is 13 residues. The whole variable domain, remainder taken from reference TRBV29-1 and TRBJ2-5, is SAVISQKPSRDICQRGTSLTIQCQVDSQVTMMFWYRQQPGQSLTLIATANQGSEATYESGFVIDKFPISRPNLTFSTLTVSNMSPEDSSIYLCSVSQGRWETQYFGPGTRLLVL.

The chain is built from TRBV19 and TRBJ1-1; maybe TRBD1 (6 bases). The V end was cut by 5 bases, the J end by 0 bases, with 13 bases between. Germline CDR1 and CDR2: LNHDA and SQIVND (reference sequence). The CDR3 spans 15 residues. The CDR3 is CASSLTGLLNTEAFF. CDR3 nucleotides: TGTGCCAGTAGTTTAACAGGGCTTTTGAACACTGAAGCTTTCTTT.

V is TRBV3-1 (or the pseudogene TRBV3-2) and J is TRBJ2-3; TRBD1 might be the D (6 bases). V lost 7 bases and J lost 1, with 9 bases in between. Germline CDR1 and CDR2: LGHDT and YNNKEL (reference sequence). There are 13 residues in the CDR3. CDR3 bases: TGTGCCAGCATTGGGGGCGGCACAGATACGCAGTATTTT. This sequence encodes CASIGGGTDTQYF.

The V gene is TRBV5-4, the J gene TRBJ2-2; 7 positions match TRBD1. V shed 1 base, J shed 3 bases, and the junction held 3 bases outside the gene matches. This CDR3 has 15 residues. Germline V gene sequence: CDR1 SGHNT, CDR2 YYREEE (reference sequence). The CDR3 nucleotides are TGTGCCAGCAGCTTGAGGGGGCAGTACACCGGGGAGCTGTTTTTT. As protein: CASSLRGQYTGELFF.

The V and J genes are TRBV6-6 and TRBJ2-5; 11 bases fit TRBD1. The germline CDR1 and CDR2 sequences are MNHNY and SVGAGI (reference sequence). The CDR3 spans 15 residues. V trimming: 6 bases; J trimming: 5 bases; junction bases outside the gene matches: 8. Here the CDR3 reads CASSRGQGGTETQYF. CDR3 in DNA: TGTGCCAGCAGCAGGGGACAGGGGGGTACGGAGACCCAGTACTTC.

V and J are TRBV6-5 and TRBJ1-5; the D gene is possibly TRBD1 (6 bases). Germline V CDR1 and CDR2: MNHEY, SVGAGI. V was trimmed by 5 bases and J by 5 bases, leaving 13 bases between them. The CDR3 covers 14 residues. The CDR3 sequence is CASSTQGMYQPQHF. The DNA for the CDR3 is TGTGCCAGCAGTACTCAGGGGATGTATCAGCCCCAGCATTTT.

This chain connects TRBV10-1 to TRBJ1-1; D is possibly TRBD1 (5 bases). The CDR3 covers 13 residues. The V end was cut by 1 base, the J end by 4 bases, with 7 bases between. Germline-derived CDR1 and CDR2 are WNHNN and SYGVQD (reference sequence). This chain's CDR3 is CASSELGGTEAFF. Here the CDR3 DNA reads TGCGCCAGCAGTGAGTTGGGGGGCACTGAAGCTTTCTTT.

The CDR3 region is CASSEYGQGWTGELFF. The CDR3 nucleotides are TGTGCCAGCAGCGAGTACGGACAGGGTTGGACCGGGGAGCTGTTTTTT. The chain uses TRBV21-1 and TRBJ2-2; the D segment call TRBD1 is taken from the table without a DNA check. TRBV21-1 is a documented pseudogene. The CDR3 contains 16 residues.

V and J are TRBV6-4 and TRBJ2-5, with D possibly being TRBD1 (7 bases). V lost 4 bases to trimming and J lost 4 bases, with 16 bases between them. Looked up from germline, CDR1 is MRHNA and CDR2 is SNTAGT. The CDR3 length is 15 residues. The CDR3 sequence: CASSAQGGKGETQYF. The CDR3 bases are TGTGCCAGCAGTGCTCAGGGGGGAAAGGGAGAGACCCAGTACTTC.